These T cell receptor beta chains were read from a single sample in a study of blood T cell repertoires in COVID-19. Produced via immunoSEQ multiplex PCR; TCRdb's table is partial and in-frame only. This repertoire shows 250,000 or so clones, roughly 87% found once; its top ten account for roughly 0.8%. The specimen sequenced was peripheral blood. Receptors were obtained from a young woman with acute or convalescent COVID-19. CDR3s include the opening cysteine and the closing phenylalanine or tryptophan. D genes are given only for firm matches. Expanded clones are given a class, and other clones once, few, many or no size at all.

TRBJ1-1	TRBV14	.	TRBD1	TGTGCCAGCAGCCAGAGGACAGGGGGCTTTTACACTGAAGCTTTCTTT	CASSQRTGGFYTEAFF
TRBJ2-7	TRBV19	.	TRBD2	TGTGCCAGTAGTAGGTCAGCGGGAGGGCCTAGTACGTACGAGCAGTACTTC	CASSRSAGGPSTYEQYF
TRBJ1-1	TRBV7-2	.	.	TGTGCCAGCAGCGGCCCCGAGAACACTGAAGCTTTCTTT	CASSGPENTEAFF
TRBJ2-7	TRBV9	.	TRBD1	TGTGCCAGCAGCCCCGGGACAGGCACCTACGAGCAGTACTTC	CASSPGTGTYEQYF
TRBJ2-7	TRBV7-6	.	TRBD2	TGTGCCAGCAGCCAATACAGCGGGAGTTCCTACGAGCAGTACTTC	CASSQYSGSSYEQYF
TRBJ2-2	TRBV7-8	.	.	TGTGCCAGCAGCTTAGTAACCGGGGAGCTGTTTTTT	CASSLVTGELFF
TRBJ2-1	TRBV6-5	.	TRBD2	TGTGCCAGCAGTTTAGCGGGAGCCGCTTACAATGAGCAGTTCTTC	CASSLAGAAYNEQFF
TRBJ2-2	TRBV10-1	few	.	TGCGCCAGCAGCCTACAGGCCGGGGAGCTGTTTTTT	CASSLQAGELFF
TRBJ2-7	TRBV12-3/TRBV12-4	.	TRBD2	TGTGCCAGCGCGACTAGCGGGAACTACGAGCAGTACTTC	CASATSGNYEQYF
TRBJ1-3	TRBV11-3	.	TRBD1	TGTGCCAGCAGCTTCATACAGGGGCAGGGAAACACCATATATTTT	CASSFIQGQGNTIYF
TRBJ2-5	TRBV12-3/TRBV12-4	.	.	TGTGCCAGCAGTGTCAGCGGACAAGAGACCCAGTACTTC	CASSVSGQETQYF
TRBJ2-7	TRBV30	.	.	TGTGCCTGGAGTGTTGGCCGGGGTTCCTACGAGCAGTACTTC	CAWSVGRGSYEQYF
TRBJ2-7	TRBV6-1	few	TRBD2	TGTGCCAGCAACTTAGCGGGAGCCTACGAGCAGTACTTC	CASNLAGAYEQYF
TRBJ2-3	TRBV27	once	.	TGTGCCAGCAGTTTCCCCGGGGGCACAGATACGCAGTATTTT	CASSFPGGTDTQYF
TRBJ1-3	TRBV21-1	once	.	TGTGCCAGCAGCAAAGTCCGACAGCCGCGTAGGGTAATAGGAAGCATATCTAATGGAAACACCATATATTTT	CASSKVRQPRRVIGSISNGNTIYF
TRBJ1-1	TRBV6-2/TRBV6-3	.	TRBD1	TGTGCCAGCAGTTACAACAGGGGCGCCACTGAAGCTTTCTTT	CASSYNRGATEAFF
TRBJ2-1	TRBV24-1	few	TRBD1	TGTGCCACCAGTGACTCGATTACAGGGGGCGCCTACAATGAGCAGTTCTTC	CATSDSITGGAYNEQFF
TRBJ1-1	TRBV7-6	.	.	TGTGCCAGCAGCCGGGACACGAACACTGAAGCTTTCTTT	CASSRDTNTEAFF
TRBJ2-7	TRBV11-3	once	TRBD2	TGTGCCAGCAGCTTCCCACTAGCGGGAACGGGGGAGCAGTACTTC	CASSFPLAGTGEQYF
TRBJ2-7	TRBV19	.	TRBD1	TGTGCCAGTAGTTCGTTAGGGACAGCCTACGAGCAGTACTTC	CASSSLGTAYEQYF
TRBJ2-7	TRBV12-3/TRBV12-4	.	TRBD1	TGTGCCAGCACTAGACACAGGGGCTACGAGCAGTACTTC	CASTRHRGYEQYF
TRBJ2-2	TRBV4-3	.	TRBD2	TGCGCCAGCAGCCCGGGACTAGCCAACACCGGGGAGCTGTTTTTT	CASSPGLANTGELFF
TRBJ2-7	TRBV7-9	.	.	TGTGCCAGCAGCCCCCCACCCTCTATCAACGAGCAGTACTTC	CASSPPPSINEQYF
TRBJ1-5	TRBV19	.	.	TGTGCCAGTAGTATGGGGGCCCAGGGTCAGCCCCAGCATTTT	CASSMGAQGQPQHF